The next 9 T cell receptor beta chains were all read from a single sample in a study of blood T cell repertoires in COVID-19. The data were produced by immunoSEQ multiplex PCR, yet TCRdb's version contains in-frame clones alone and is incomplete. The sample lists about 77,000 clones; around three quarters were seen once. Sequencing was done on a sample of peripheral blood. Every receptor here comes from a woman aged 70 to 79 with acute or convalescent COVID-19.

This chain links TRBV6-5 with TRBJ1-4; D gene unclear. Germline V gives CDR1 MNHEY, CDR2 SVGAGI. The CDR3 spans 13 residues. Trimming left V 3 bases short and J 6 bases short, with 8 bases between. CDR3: CASSYTQDEKLFF. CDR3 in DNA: TGTGCCAGCAGTTATACCCAGGATGAAAAACTGTTTTTT.

The CDR3 bases are TGTGCCAGCAGTGACGGGGGTGCGGCCTATAATTCACCCCTCCACTTT. As protein: CASSDGGAAYNSPLHF. The V call is TRBV2, the J call TRBJ1-6; D is perhaps TRBD1 (5 bases). The CDR3 runs to 16 residues. Germline lookup yields CDR1 SNHLY and CDR2 FYNNEI. Trimming removed 3 bases at V and 2 bases at J, with 11 bases between.

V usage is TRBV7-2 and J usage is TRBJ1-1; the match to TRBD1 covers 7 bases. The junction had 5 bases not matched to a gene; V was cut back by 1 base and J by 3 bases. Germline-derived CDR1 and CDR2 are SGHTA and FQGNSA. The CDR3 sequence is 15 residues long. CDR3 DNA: TGTGCCAGCAGCTTAGGGAGGGGGCGCGACACTGAAGCTTTCTTT. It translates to CASSLGRGRDTEAFF.

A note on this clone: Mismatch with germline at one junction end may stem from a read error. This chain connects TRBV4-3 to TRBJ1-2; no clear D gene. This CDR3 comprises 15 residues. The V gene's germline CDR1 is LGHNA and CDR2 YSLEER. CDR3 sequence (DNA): TGCGCCAGCAGCCAAGAAGGATCGGGGTACTACGGCTACACCTTC. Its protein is CASSQEGSGYYGYTF.

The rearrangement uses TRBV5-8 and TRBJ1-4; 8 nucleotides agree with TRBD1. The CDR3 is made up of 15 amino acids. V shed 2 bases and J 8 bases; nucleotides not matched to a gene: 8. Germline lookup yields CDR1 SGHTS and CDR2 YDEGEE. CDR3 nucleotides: TGTGCCAGCAGCTTAAGACAGGGGCTAAACGAAAAACTGTTTTTT. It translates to CASSLRQGLNEKLFF.

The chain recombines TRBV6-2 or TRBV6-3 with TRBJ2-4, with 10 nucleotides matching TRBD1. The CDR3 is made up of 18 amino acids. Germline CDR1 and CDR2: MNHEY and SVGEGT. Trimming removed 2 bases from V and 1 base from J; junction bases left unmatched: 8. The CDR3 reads CASSYRTGGVMAKNIQYF. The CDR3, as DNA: TGTGCCAGCAGTTACAGGACAGGGGGAGTAATGGCCAAAAACATTCAGTACTTC.

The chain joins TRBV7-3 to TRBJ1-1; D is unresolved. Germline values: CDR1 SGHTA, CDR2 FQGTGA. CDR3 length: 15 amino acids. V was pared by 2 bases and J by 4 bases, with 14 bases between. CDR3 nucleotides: TGTGCCAGCAGCTTACCGGCGGAGATTGGCACTGAAGCTTTCTTT. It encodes CASSLPAEIGTEAFF.

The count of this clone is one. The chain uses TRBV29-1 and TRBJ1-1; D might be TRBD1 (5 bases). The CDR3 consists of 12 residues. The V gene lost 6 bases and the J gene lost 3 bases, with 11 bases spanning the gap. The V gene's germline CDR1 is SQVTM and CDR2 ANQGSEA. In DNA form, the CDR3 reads TGCAGCGTCGCCAGGGTGGACACTGAAGCTTTCTTT. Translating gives CSVARVDTEAFF.

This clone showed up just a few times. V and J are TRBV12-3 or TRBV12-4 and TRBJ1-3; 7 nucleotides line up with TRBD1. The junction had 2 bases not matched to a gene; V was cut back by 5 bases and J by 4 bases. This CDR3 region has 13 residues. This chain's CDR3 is CASSTGEGNTIYF. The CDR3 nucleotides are TGTGCCAGCAGTACAGGGGAAGGAAACACCATATATTTT.